This T cell receptor beta chain was sequenced in a study of T cell responses to AZD1222 COVID-19 vaccine. The CDR3 is 16 amino acids. Trimming cost V 0 bases and J 0 bases, with 9 bases left between them. Germline V gives CDR1 MNHEY, CDR2 SMNVEV (reference sequence). Findings and caveats of the study: With dominance at 160-218 and 743-854, vaccine-associated CD4 TCRs spanned spike.

The data were produced by immunoSEQ multiplex PCR, yet TCRdb's version contains in-frame clones alone and is incomplete. The sample has more than 150,000 clones, about 92% seen once. As regards this clone: What it recognizes is unknown.

The J gene is TRBJ2-4, the V gene TRBV27, with D unresolved. The sample here was peripheral blood, taken on day 0 of AZD1222 vaccination. The TCR originated in an adult in good health. The CDR3 protein is CASSLSGFLAKNIQYF. In DNA, the CDR3 is TGTGCCAGCAGTTTATCGGGGTTTCTAGCCAAAAACATTCAGTACTTC.